This T cell receptor (beta chain) was captured in a study of cytomegalovirus exposure and HLA in healthy donors (dated by TCRdb to 2015 to 2018). Regarding the study in general: An earlier analysis of several hundred of the donors reported more than 250 Gb of sequence data and around 120 million unique TCR beta sequences from about 179 million T cells. The study used immunosequencing to profile the T cell repertoires of hundreds of subjects and linked those repertoires to cytomegalovirus serostatus. Roughly 300 gigabases of sequencing data and roughly 90 million unique TCR sequences were included in an early release covering around 650 HLA-typed donors. A later analysis re-examined previously published TCR beta repertoires from around 670 donors and added high-resolution HLA genotyping to investigate patterns of TCR occurrence. The study combined high-throughput TCR immunosequencing, statistical association of individual TCRs with disease status, and machine learning to predict cytomegalovirus infection status. An earlier analysis of several hundred of the donors applied high-throughput TCR beta sequencing to assess whether each TCR beta V gene segment acted as functional or pseudogenic. Along with the roughly 670-subject first cohort, a separate validation cohort of 120 different subjects was used. Every discovery cohort repertoire had been produced on one sequencing platform. Rather than drawing on any new phenotypic data, the later analysis identified candidate immune exposures from TCR beta sequences and the way those sequences occurred across donors. HLA typing covered class I and class II loci at four-digit resolution. The number of donors typed differed by locus, with roughly 620-630 for A, B, C, DRB1 and DQB1, roughly 520 for DQA1, approximately 570 for DPA1, and roughly 450 for DPB1. Of the roughly 410 genotyped donors, roughly 80% were placed in the genetic ancestry cluster associated with self-reported Caucasian donors. The aim of the study was to test whether cataloging public T cell receptors could identify signatures of past pathogen exposure. Donor age, sex, ethnicity and CMV serostatus were collected together with the repertoire data. Among about 400 genotyped donors of the cohort, an average of roughly 230,000 unique TCR beta nucleotide sequences was sequenced per donor, of which 15% to 20% were non-productive. Genome-wide SNP genotypes for about 65% of the 666 donors were used in a later genetic analysis, which treated that subset as a discovery cohort. Roughly 5 DR-DQ haplotypes were handled as single units for association and clustering, since linkage in the cohort was strong.

The library was prepared using the immunoSEQ multiplex PCR assay. For the multiplex PCR, a mixture combining 60 forward primers for TCR Vbeta segments and 13 reverse primers for TCR Jbeta segments was used. A multiplex PCR assay on genomic DNA amplified the CDR3 region of rearranged TCR beta genes. On the Illumina HiSeq System, the amplified TCR beta libraries were sequenced as 87-base-pair reads. The authors processed their data as follows. Across the roughly 700 repertoires, a later analysis counted 80 million or so unique TCR beta chains, roughly 11 million of which were shared by at least two donors. To remove PCR and sequencing errors, raw reads were error-corrected and collapsed into unique sequences using a nearest-neighbor algorithm that merged closely related sequences. Alignment of CDR3 sequences to IMGT reference sequences was used to assign V, D and J gene segments. For a sequence to be retained, a match of at least six nucleotides was required to both a V gene segment and a J gene segment. Rearrangements were classified as productive when the CDR3 lacked stop codons and remained in frame with V and J, and all other rearrangements were classified as non-productive. CDR3 was defined according to IMGT convention as the region running from the second conserved V-encoded cysteine to the conserved J-encoded phenylalanine. The earlier analysis of about 530 of the donors excluded any sequence lacking an unambiguous match to a single V gene segment. In an earlier analysis of 587 of the donors, V segments were called functional above 56.7% productive rearrangements and were called segregating when the between-donor standard deviation exceeded 5%. To diagnose cytomegalovirus status from the catalog of TCR beta chain sequences, a statistical classification framework was built. V and J gene assignment, in a later analysis, came from comparing TCR nucleotide sequences with IMGT/GENE-DB human TR gene sequences. In a later analysis, CDR3 sequences and most-parsimonious VDJ recombination scenarios were assigned using the TCRdist pipeline. In a later analysis, every TCR beta chain was defined by the combination of its CDR3 amino acid sequence and its V-gene family, and reads without a unique V-gene family were dropped. A later analysis removed 450 to 600 highly shared, low-generation-probability nucleotide sequences to deal with suspected cross-contamination and a sequencing artifact. A later analysis calculated a clonal expansion index for each public chain from normalized within-repertoire ranks of inferred template counts. In a later analysis, generation probabilities were computed using a VDJ recombination model fitted to out-of-frame rearrangements, and the results were checked against IGoR. A later analysis scored TCR-TCR, TCR-HLA and TCR-CMV co-occurrence with hypergeometric tests, applying a repertoire-size bias correction to TCR pairs. In a later analysis, false discovery rates were estimated by permuting HLA or CMV assignments 20 times. In a later analysis, co-occurring TCRs were grouped with DBSCAN, and TCRdist sequence similarity was added when clustering was performed within HLA-allele-positive subsets. Co-occurrence clustering excluded repertoires with fewer than 30,000 or more than 120,000 public chains, plus five with anomalous nucleotide sharing. This is the immuneACCESS table as TCRdb keeps it, with only in-frame sequences that have V and J called. A part of the clones is gone; compared with another copy, unresolved V genes explain less than half, and the rest is unexplained. The D gene and trimming were derived from the DNA, and the V and J assignments and clone size from that table. Present in this sample are about 110,000 clones, over 80% of which were seen just once. The ten largest account for 6.9% of the sample.

In total, fewer than 750 healthy bone marrow donors made up the cohort. All cohort members were sampled while nominally healthy, although unrecorded immune exposures were likely present. The donor was CMV seropositive and was included in the group of approximately 300 seropositive cohort members. Every donor gave a peripheral blood sample, and the peripheral blood mononuclear cells from that sample were used for TCR beta sequencing. The Qiagen DNeasy Blood Extraction Kit was used to extract genomic DNA from the blood cell samples. Study-wide conclusions, independent of this receptor: According to a later genetic analysis, donors in an Asian-associated ancestry cluster had fewer N-insertions in productive TCRs than the approximately 690-donor mean. It was suggested by the authors that the approach could potentially be generalized to other disease states and immunological phenotypes. The 87-base-pair reads could not distinguish some IMGT-functional V segments, including TRBV6-2 and TRBV6-3, so those segments were excluded. The study gave a list of about 160 TCR beta chains associated with cytomegalovirus. According to a later analysis, parvovirus B19, influenza, CMV and Epstein-Barr virus appeared linked to several top co-occurrence clusters. A later analysis found that most CMV-associated TCR beta chains appeared HLA-restricted, with HLA associations seemingly driven largely by CMV exposure. While some public TCRs were present in many individuals, most TCR sequences turned up only very rarely across donors. A later analysis found that HLA-associated TCR beta chains were more clonally expanded and had lower generation probabilities than equally common non-associated chains. According to a later analysis, TCR association rates differed among HLA loci, with DRB1 alleles showing the most associated TCRs and HLA-C alleles showing the fewest. A later analysis associated about 18,000 TCR beta sequences with specific HLA alleles at a false discovery rate of 0.05. Assigning TCR associations to individual alleles was difficult when HLA alleles, especially DR and DQ, strongly co-occurred. Three of the identified cytomegalovirus-associated TCR beta chains were confirmed in vitro to be specific for cytomegalovirus antigens. Immune exposure information for the cohort was limited to CMV serostatus. Because counts were too low, seventeen rarely observed V segments, including chromosome 9 orphons, were left out of the earlier analysis of 500 to 650 of the donors. A further reported finding was that TCR beta sequences accurately predicted the HLA-A and HLA-B alleles for most subjects in the first cohort. Linkage disequilibrium might explain the correlated functional status among segregating V segments, but an unknown experimental factor could not be excluded. Roughly uniform sequencing depth across donors was assumed in presence/absence analyses, although this assumption may not hold. The sequencing pipeline was judged likely to have produced a cluster of highly shared sequence variants as a technical artifact. The cohort was sequenced for TCR beta chains only, and without alpha or paired-chain data the features that could be detected were limited. In an earlier analysis of 587 of the donors, most TCR beta V segments appeared in productive rearrangements about 87% or about 30% of the time, broadly matching IMGT annotations. Because HLA typing was unavailable for some donors at each locus, only the typed subset was used in association tests. Cytomegalovirus status was reported to be diagnosed by the classifier with high specificity and sensitivity in both the original and validation cohorts. A later genetic analysis associated a missense DCLRE1C variant with V-gene and J-gene trimming of TCR beta chains, and an independent cohort replicated the association.

Compared with germline, V lacks 7 bases and J lacks 4 bases; bases without a gene match: 3. The CDR3 spans 14 residues, from the cysteine through the phenylalanine. Only CDR3 DNA is held: 42 bases, read in frame from base 1. For CDR1 and CDR2, the germline V gene lists SNHLY and FYNNEI. This clone was counted a few times. Its antigen is still unknown. No quality values exist for individual bases; no much larger clone is one base distant. The chain links TRBV2 with TRBJ2-3, with 12 central nucleotides matching TRBD1. This clonotype was obtained from a man aged 25-40 years in good health and CMV-seropositive. The sequenced sample consisted of PBMCs. The CDR3 protein: CASNRDRGPDTQYF. The DNA reads TGTGCCAGCAATCGGGACAGGGGGCCAGATACGCAGTATTTT.